The 10 T cell receptor beta chains below were found in one sample sequenced in a study of response to subunit inactivated influenza vaccine (dated 2018 in TCRdb). The library relied on RT-PCR. Sequencing used an Illumina HiSeq 2500. Through fastp at Q25 and MiXCR, TCRdb rebuilt clones from the public reads, retaining in-frame beta chains. When rows share a CDR3 protein, they turn into one entry using the most common DNA and genes. This sample is represented by under 850,000 distinct CDR3 sequences; under 20% of them were singletons. The top ten hold roughly a tenth of the sample. The source was PBMCs from blood, collected around 5 days after vaccination. These receptors were taken from a man aged 50-60 years who received an inactivated influenza vaccine. Donor details come from another sample of the same person, matched by shared clones.

The rearrangement links TRBV4-1 to TRBJ2-5, with TRBD2 as a possible D gene (5 bases). V was clipped by 6 bases and J by 5 bases, with 19 bases between them. CDR1 and CDR2 (germline): MGHRA, YSYEKL. The CDR3 has 15 residues. The CDR3 region is CASSLLGGSMETQYF. As DNA, the CDR3 is TGCGCCAGCAGTCTCCTTGGTGGGAGTATGGAGACCCAGTACTTC.

Comment on this clonotype: This may be a read error, as it is one base from a much larger clone. The rearrangement joins TRBV20-1 to TRBJ2-7; 9 positions agree with TRBD1. CDR1 is DFQATT and CDR2 is SNEGSKA in the germline V gene (reference sequence). CDR3 length: 13 amino acids. The CDR3 coding sequence is TGCAGCCCGGGACAGGGTATCTCCTACGAGCATTACTTC. Translating it yields CSPGQGISYEHYF.

The chain uses TRBV20-1 and TRBJ2-1; TRBD2 matches 11 bases. This CDR3 is built from 19 residues. The V segment lost 5 bases and the J segment 2 bases; nucleotides outside the gene matches: 17. The germline gives CDR1 DFQATT, CDR2 SNEGSKA (reference sequence). CDR3 in DNA: TGCAGTGCTTTGCCGGGACTAGCGGTAGAGGGCACACCCTACAATGAGCAGTTCTTC. Translation gives CSALPGLAVEGTPYNEQFF.

This clonotype was observed a handful of times. The chain is built from TRBV24-1 and TRBJ2-7; 10 bases fit TRBD1. Trimming at V came to 3 bases and at J to 4 bases, leaving 5 bases not matched to a gene. This CDR3 contains 15 residues. Germline CDR1 is KGHDR and CDR2 is SFDVKD. The chain's CDR3 is CATSDPGTGVYEQYF. CDR3 nucleotides: TGTGCCACCAGTGATCCAGGGACAGGGGTGTACGAGCAGTACTTC.

This clonotype was counted a few times. The chain joins TRBV7-2 to TRBJ2-1, with 9 bases identical to TRBD2. The CDR3 has 15 amino acids. The germline CDR1 and CDR2 sequences are SGHTA and FQGNSA. J was trimmed by 7 bases and V by 7 bases; bases with no gene match: 11. The CDR3 DNA follows: TGTGCCAGCACTTGGGCTAGCGGGGCAGGTAATGAGCAGTTCTTC. It encodes CASTWASGAGNEQFF. The whole variable domain, filled in from reference TRBV7-2 and TRBJ2-1, reads GAGVSQSPSNKVTEKGKDVELRCDPISGHTALYWYRQSLGQGLEFLIYFQGNSAPDKSGLPSDRFSAERTGGSVSTLTIQRTQQEDSAVYLCASTWASGAGNEQFFGPGTRLTVL.

The CDR3 DNA sequence: TGTGCCAGCTACGTCGGGGGGAGCACAGATACGCAGTATTTT. It yields the protein CASYVGGSTDTQYF. This sequence joins TRBV6-1 and TRBJ2-3; 7 bases match TRBD2. The trim removed 8 bases at V and 0 bases at J, leaving 5 bases unmatched. Germline CDR1 and CDR2: MNHNS and SASEGT. The CDR3 extends over 14 amino acids.

The chain uses TRBV4-3 and TRBJ2-5; 10 nucleotides agree with TRBD2. V lost 2 bases and J lost 3; bases outside the gene matches: 6. Germline CDR1 is LGHNA and CDR2 is YSLEER. CDR3 length equals 16 residues. The DNA of the CDR3 is TGCGCCAGCAGCCAAACGACTAGCGGGCCTAAAGAGACCCAGTACTTC. Translating it yields CASSQTTSGPKETQYF.

The chain is built from TRBV20-1 and TRBJ1-2; the D is unclear. Germline values: CDR1 DFQATT, CDR2 SNEGSKA (reference sequence). The CDR3 has 16 residues. Trimming left V 0 bases short and J 0 bases short, with 14 bases between. This CDR3 reads CSARDALRTPNYGYTF. In nucleotides, the CDR3 is TGCAGTGCTAGAGACGCTTTGCGTACGCCTAACTATGGCTACACCTTC.

This clonotype was seen only a few times. This rearrangement joins TRBV28 to TRBJ2-1; D may match TRBD1 or TRBD2 (6 bases each). The V end lost 6 bases, the J end lost 4 bases, and 19 bases lay between the germline ends. The CDR3 runs to 16 residues. Germline-derived CDR1 and CDR2 are MDHEN and SYDVKM. CDR3 region: CASRSLQGLSYNEQFF. The CDR3, as DNA: TGTGCCAGCAGATCTCTACAGGGACTTTCTTACAATGAGCAGTTCTTC.

V usage is TRBV6-2 or TRBV6-3 and J usage is TRBJ2-7; 10 nucleotides agree with TRBD1. Germline V gives CDR1 MNHEY, CDR2 SVGEGT. The CDR3 runs 19 residues. The trim removed 2 bases at V and 2 bases at J, leaving 15 bases unmatched. The CDR3 nucleotides are TGTGCCAGCAGTTACGGTTATGGACAGGGGGTTCCTACTACCTACGAGCAGTACTTC. Translated: CASSYGYGQGVPTTYEQYF.